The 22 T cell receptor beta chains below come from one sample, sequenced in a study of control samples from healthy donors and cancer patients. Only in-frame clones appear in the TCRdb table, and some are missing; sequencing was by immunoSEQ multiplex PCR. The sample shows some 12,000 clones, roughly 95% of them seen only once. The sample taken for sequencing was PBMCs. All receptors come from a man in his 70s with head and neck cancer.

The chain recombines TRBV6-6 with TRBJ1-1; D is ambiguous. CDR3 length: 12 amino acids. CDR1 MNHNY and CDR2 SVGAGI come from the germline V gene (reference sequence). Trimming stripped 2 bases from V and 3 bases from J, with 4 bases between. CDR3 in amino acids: CASSYRDTEAFF. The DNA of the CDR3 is TGTGCCAGCAGTTACAGGGACACTGAAGCTTTCTTT.

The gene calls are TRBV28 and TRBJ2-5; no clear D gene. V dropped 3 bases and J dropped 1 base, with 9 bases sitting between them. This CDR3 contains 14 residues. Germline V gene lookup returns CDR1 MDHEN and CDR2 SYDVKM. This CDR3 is CASSLATPQETQYF. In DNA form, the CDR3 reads TGTGCCAGCAGTTTGGCGACACCCCAAGAGACCCAGTACTTC.

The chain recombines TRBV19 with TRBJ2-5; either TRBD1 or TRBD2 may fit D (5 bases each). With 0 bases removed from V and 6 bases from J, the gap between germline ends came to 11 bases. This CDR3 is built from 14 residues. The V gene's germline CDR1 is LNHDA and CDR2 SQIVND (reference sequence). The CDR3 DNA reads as TGTGCCAGTAGTATAGATAAAGGGGAGAAGACCCAGTACTTC. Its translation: CASSIDKGEKTQYF.

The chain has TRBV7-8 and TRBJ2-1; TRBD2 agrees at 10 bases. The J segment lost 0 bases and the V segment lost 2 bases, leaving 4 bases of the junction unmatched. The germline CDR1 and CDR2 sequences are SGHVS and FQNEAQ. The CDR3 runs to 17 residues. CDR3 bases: TGTGCCAGCAGCTTACGGGGACTAGCGAGCTCCTACAATGAGCAGTTCTTC. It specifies CASSLRGLASSYNEQFF.

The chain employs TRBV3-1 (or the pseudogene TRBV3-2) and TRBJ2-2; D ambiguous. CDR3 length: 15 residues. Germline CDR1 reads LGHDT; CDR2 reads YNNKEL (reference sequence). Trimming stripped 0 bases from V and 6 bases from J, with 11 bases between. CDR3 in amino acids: CASSQDLRRPGELFF. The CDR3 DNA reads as TGTGCCAGCAGCCAAGATCTTAGAAGGCCCGGGGAGCTGTTTTTT.

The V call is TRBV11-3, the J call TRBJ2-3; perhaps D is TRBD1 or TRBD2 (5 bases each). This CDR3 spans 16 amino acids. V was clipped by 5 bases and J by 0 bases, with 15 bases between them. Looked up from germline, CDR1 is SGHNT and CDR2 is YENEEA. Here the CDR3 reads CASSIGTDASTDTQYF. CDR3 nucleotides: TGTGCCAGCAGCATAGGGACGGATGCTAGCACAGATACGCAGTATTTT.

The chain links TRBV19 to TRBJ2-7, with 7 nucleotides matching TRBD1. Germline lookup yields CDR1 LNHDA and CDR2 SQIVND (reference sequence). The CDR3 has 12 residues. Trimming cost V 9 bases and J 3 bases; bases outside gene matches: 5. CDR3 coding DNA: TGTGCCAGCTCGGACAGGATCTACGAGCAGTACTTC. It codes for CASSDRIYEQYF.

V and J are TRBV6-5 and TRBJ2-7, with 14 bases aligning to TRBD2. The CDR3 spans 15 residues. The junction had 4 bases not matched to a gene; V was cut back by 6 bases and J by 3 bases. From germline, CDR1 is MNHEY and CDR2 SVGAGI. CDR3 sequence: CASSTGLAGGYEQYF. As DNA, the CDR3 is TGTGCCAGCAGCACCGGACTAGCGGGAGGCTACGAGCAGTACTTC.

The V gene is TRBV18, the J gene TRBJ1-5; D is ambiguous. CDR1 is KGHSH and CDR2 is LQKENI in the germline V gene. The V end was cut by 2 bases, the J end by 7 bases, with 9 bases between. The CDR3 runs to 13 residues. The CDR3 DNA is TGTGCCAGCTCACCAGGGGAGGACCAGCCCCAGCATTTT. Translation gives CASSPGEDQPQHF.

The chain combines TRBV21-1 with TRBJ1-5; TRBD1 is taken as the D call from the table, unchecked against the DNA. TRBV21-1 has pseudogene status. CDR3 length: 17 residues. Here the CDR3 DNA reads TGTGCCAGCAGCTCCGACGGACAGGGAGTGAGCAATCAGCCCCAGCATTTT. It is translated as CASSSDGQGVSNQPQHF.

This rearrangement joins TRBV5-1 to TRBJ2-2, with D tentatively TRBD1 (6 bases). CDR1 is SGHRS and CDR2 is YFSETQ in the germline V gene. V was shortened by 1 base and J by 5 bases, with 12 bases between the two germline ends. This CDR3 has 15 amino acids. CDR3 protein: CASSLFTGWTGELFF. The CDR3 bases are TGCGCCAGCAGCTTGTTTACAGGGTGGACCGGGGAGCTGTTTTTT.

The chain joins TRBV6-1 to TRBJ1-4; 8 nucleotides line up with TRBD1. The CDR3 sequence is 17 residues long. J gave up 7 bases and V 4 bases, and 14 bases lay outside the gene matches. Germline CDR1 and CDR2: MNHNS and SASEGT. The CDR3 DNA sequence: TGTGCCAGCAGTGGACAGGGGAGAGGTGTATATGGTGAAAAACTGTTTTTT. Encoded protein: CASSGQGRGVYGEKLFF.

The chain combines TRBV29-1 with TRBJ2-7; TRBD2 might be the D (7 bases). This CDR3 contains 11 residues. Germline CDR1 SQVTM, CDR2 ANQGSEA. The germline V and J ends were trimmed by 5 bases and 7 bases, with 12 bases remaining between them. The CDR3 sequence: CSVRGAAEQYF. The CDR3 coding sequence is TGCAGCGTTCGGGGGGCGGCGGAGCAGTACTTC.

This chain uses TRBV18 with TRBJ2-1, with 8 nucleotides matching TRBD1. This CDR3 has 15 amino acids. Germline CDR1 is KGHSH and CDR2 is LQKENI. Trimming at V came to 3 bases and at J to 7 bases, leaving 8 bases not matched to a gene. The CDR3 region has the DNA TGTGCCAGCTCACCGTGGCAGGGGGCGCATAATGAGCAGTTCTTC. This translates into CASSPWQGAHNEQFF.

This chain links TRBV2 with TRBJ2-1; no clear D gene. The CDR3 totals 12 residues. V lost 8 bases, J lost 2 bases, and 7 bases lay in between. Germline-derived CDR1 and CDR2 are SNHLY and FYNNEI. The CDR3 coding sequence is TGTGCCAGCCACTTTACCTACAATGAGCAGTTCTTC. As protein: CASHFTYNEQFF.

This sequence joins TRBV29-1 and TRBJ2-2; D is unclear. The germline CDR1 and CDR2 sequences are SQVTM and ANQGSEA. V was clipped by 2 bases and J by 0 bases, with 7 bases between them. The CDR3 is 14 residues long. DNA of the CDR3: TGCAGCGTTGAAAGGAACGCGAACACCGGGGAGCTGTTTTTT. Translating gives CSVERNANTGELFF.

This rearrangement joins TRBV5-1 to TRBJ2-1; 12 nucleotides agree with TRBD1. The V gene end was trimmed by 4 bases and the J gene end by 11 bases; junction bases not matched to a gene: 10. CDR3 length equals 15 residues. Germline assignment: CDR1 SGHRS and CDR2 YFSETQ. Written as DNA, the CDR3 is TGCGCCAGCAGCCCCGGGACAGGGGGCGCGGATCAGCAGTTCTTC. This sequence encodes CASSPGTGGADQQFF. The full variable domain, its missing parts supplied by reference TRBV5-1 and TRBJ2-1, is KAGVTQTPRYLIKTRGQQVTLSCSPISGHRSVSWYQQTPGQGLQFLFEYFSETQRNKGNFPGRFSGRQFSNSRSEMNVSTLELGDSALYLCASSPGTGGADQQFFGPGTRLTVL.

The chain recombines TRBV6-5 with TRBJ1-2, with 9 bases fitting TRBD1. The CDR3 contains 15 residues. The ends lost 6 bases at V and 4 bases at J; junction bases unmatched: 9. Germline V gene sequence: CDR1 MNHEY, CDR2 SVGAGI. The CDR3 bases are TGTGCCAGCAGAAAGACAGGGGGAGAGGTCTATGGCTACACCTTC. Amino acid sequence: CASRKTGGEVYGYTF.

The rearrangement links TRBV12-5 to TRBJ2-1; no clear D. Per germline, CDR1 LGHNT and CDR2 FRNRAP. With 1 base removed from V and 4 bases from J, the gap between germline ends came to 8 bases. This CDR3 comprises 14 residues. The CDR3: CASGLGQWYNEQFF. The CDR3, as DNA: TGTGCTAGTGGTTTGGGACAATGGTACAATGAGCAGTTCTTC.

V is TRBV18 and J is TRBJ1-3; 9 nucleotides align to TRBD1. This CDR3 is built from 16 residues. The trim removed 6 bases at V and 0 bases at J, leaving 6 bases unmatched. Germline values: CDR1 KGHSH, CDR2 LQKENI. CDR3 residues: CASSPGTGNSGNTIYF. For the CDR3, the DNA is TGTGCCAGCTCTCCCGGGACAGGGAACTCTGGAAACACCATATATTTT.

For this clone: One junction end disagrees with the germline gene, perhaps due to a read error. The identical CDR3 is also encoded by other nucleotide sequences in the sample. This CDR3 is CASSPSENTEAFF. CDR3 sequence (DNA): TGTGCCAGCAGCCCTTCGGAAAACACTGAAGCCTTCTTT. V is TRBV4-2 and J is TRBJ1-1; D ambiguous. The length of the CDR3 is 13 residues. Per germline, CDR1 LGHNA and CDR2 YNFKEQ.

The CDR3 spells CASSLWDRGGTGELFF. CDR3 DNA: TGCGCCAGCAGCCTTTGGGACAGGGGGGGCACCGGGGAGCTGTTTTTT. The V and J genes are TRBV5-1 and TRBJ2-2; 11 bases align to TRBD1. V shed 4 bases, J shed 4 bases, and the junction held 6 bases outside the gene matches. Looked up from germline, CDR1 is SGHRS and CDR2 is YFSETQ. This CDR3 comprises 16 residues.